A selection of T cell receptor beta chains follows, all from one sample in a study of cytomegalovirus exposure and HLA in healthy donors. Repertoires were generated with immunoSEQ multiplex PCR, while TCRdb's copy carries only in-frame clones and drops some. Here the sample spans nearly 200,000 clones, about 87% being singletons. Sequencing used PBMCs. These TCRs come from a man younger than 45 in good health and CMV-seronegative. Each CDR3 is given with its conserved first and last residue. D genes are given only for firm matches. Not every row has a clone size; where given, it reads once, few, many or a size class.

d_gene	abundance	v_gene	j_gene	CDR3nt	CDR3aa
TRBD1	NA	TRBV7-9	TRBJ1-4	TGTGCCAGCAGCAACCAGGGGGCCGGAAATGAAAAACTGTTTTTT	CASSNQGAGNEKLFF
TRBD2	NA	TRBV13	TRBJ2-1	TGTGCCAGCAGCTTAGAAGCGGAGGGACTAGCGGGAGTACGAGAGCAGTTCTTC	CASSLEAEGLAGVREQFF
NA	NA	TRBV28	TRBJ1-2	TGTGCCGTCCTGGTCGTGGGGCGCTATGGCTACACCTTC	CAVLVVGRYGYTF
NA	NA	TRBV7-2	TRBJ1-6	TGTGCCAGCAGCGCCCCTCAGGCAATTAATTCACCCCTCCACTTT	CASSAPQAINSPLHF
NA	NA	TRBV5-6	TRBJ2-1	TGTGCCAGCAGCCTCTGGGGACTCTACAATGAGCAGTTCTTC	CASSLWGLYNEQFF
NA	NA	TRBV2	TRBJ1-3	TGTGCCAGTAGGACAGACTCTGGAAACACCATATATTTT	CASRTDSGNTIYF
NA	NA	TRBV10-1	TRBJ1-1	TGCGCCAGCACTCTGAGAATGAACACTGAAGCTTTCTTT	CASTLRMNTEAFF
NA	NA	TRBV27	TRBJ2-7	TGTGCCAGCAGTGCGACGGGATTACCCTACGAGCAGTACTTC	CASSATGLPYEQYF
NA	NA	TRBV28	TRBJ2-6	TGTGCCAGCAGTCTCCTGGAGCAATACGTCTCTGGGGCCAACGTCCTGACTTTC	CASSLLEQYVSGANVLTF
NA	NA	TRBV25-1	TRBJ2-5	TGTGCCAGCGCTGCGCAGGGCTGGGAGACCCAGTACTTC	CASAAQGWETQYF
TRBD1	few	TRBV19	TRBJ1-4	TGTGCCAGCGGGACAGGTTCCATTGAAAAACTGTTTTTT	CASGTGSIEKLFF
TRBD2	NA	TRBV6-5	TRBJ2-1	TGTGCCAGCAGTTTAACTAGCGGGGGGGCTTACAATGAGCAGTTCTTC	CASSLTSGGAYNEQFF
NA	NA	TRBV5-1	TRBJ2-5	TGCGCCAGCAGCTTACCGGGATCCCAAGAGACCCAGTACTTC	CASSLPGSQETQYF
NA	NA	TRBV28	TRBJ1-2	TGTGCCAGCAAGCAGAGCTGGGGGGATGGCTACACCTTC	CASKQSWGDGYTF
NA	NA	TRBV2	TRBJ2-1	TGTGCCAGCAGTGAAACAGCCTACAATGAGCAGTTCTTC	CASSETAYNEQFF
TRBD1	NA	TRBV29-1	TRBJ1-1	TGCAGCGCCAGGACAGGGAACACTGAAGCTTTCTTT	CSARTGNTEAFF
NA	NA	TRBV4-2	TRBJ2-1	TGTGCCAGCAGCCAAGCATACAATGAGCAGTTCTTC	CASSQAYNEQFF
NA	once	TRBV6-1	TRBJ1-5	TGTGCCAGCACCCTTTCGTCGGGGAGGTTTCAGCCCCAGCATTTT	CASTLSSGRFQPQHF
NA	once	TRBV6-1	TRBJ2-7	TGTGCCAGCAGTGAATCCCCCGGCCCGGGTTTGACGGTGCAGTACTTC	CASSESPGPGLTVQYF
NA	NA	TRBV18	TRBJ2-5	TGTGCCAGCTCACCACCGGGGCAGAAAGAGACCCAGTACTTC	CASSPPGQKETQYF
TRBD2	NA	TRBV18	TRBJ2-7	TGTGCCAGCTCAACTGGGACTAGCGGGAGCTACGAGCAGTACTTC	CASSTGTSGSYEQYF
TRBD2	NA	TRBV6-5	TRBJ2-3	TGTGCCAGCAGTTCCACACTAGCGACGGCCACAGATACGCAGTATTTT	CASSSTLATATDTQYF
NA	NA	TRBV2	TRBJ1-5	TGTGCCAGCAGGCGGGGGCCTAATCAGCCCCAGCATTTT	CASRRGPNQPQHF
TRBD2	NA	TRBV7-2	TRBJ2-3	TGTGCCAGCAGCTTAGATTTTGCTAGCGGGGTAATAGGTACGCAGTATTTT	CASSLDFASGVIGTQYF
NA	once	TRBV4-1	TRBJ1-3	TGCGCCAGCAGCCAACTGGGCGGGCGCTCTGGAAACACCATATATTTT	CASSQLGGRSGNTIYF
NA	NA	TRBV28	TRBJ1-2	TGTGCCAGCAGTACCTCCCCGGTTACTCATGGCTACACCTTC	CASSTSPVTHGYTF